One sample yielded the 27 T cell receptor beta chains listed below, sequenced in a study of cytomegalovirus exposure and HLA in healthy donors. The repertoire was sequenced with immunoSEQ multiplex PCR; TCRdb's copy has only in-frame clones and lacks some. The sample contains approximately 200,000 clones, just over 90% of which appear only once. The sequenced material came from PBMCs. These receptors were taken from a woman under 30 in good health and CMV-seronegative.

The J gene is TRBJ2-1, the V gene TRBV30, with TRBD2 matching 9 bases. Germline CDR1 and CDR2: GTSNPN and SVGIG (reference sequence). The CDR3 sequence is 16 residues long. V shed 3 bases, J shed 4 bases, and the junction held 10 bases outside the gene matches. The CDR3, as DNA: TGTGCCTGGAGCCTCCCACTGAGCGGGAGGTACAATGAGCAGTTCTTC. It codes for CAWSLPLSGRYNEQFF.

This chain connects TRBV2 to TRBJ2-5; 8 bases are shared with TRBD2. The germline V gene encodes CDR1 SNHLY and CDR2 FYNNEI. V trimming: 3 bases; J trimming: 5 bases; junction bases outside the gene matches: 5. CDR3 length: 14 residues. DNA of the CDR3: TGTGCCAGCAGTGACGGGGGGGCTTGGGAGACCCAGTACTTC. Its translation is CASSDGGAWETQYF.

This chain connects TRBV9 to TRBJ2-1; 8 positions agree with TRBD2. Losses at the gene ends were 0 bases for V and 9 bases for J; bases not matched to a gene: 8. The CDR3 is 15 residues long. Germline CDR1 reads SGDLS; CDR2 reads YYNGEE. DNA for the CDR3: TGTGCCAGCAGCGTAGATGGAACTAGCGGCAGTGAGCAGTTCTTC. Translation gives CASSVDGTSGSEQFF.

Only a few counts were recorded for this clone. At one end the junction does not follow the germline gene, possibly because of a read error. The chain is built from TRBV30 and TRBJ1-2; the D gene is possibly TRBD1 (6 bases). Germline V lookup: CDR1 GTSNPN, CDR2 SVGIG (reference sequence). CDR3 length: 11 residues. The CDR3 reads CAYPNRDTPFF. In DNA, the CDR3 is TGTGCCTACCCAAACCGGGACACCCCCTTCTTC.

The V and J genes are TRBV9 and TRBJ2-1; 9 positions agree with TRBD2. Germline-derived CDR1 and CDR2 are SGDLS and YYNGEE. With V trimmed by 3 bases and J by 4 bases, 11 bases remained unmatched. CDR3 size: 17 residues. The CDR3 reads CASSGGPTSGAYNEQFF. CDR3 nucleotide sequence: TGTGCCAGCAGCGGGGGCCCGACTAGCGGTGCTTACAATGAGCAGTTCTTC.

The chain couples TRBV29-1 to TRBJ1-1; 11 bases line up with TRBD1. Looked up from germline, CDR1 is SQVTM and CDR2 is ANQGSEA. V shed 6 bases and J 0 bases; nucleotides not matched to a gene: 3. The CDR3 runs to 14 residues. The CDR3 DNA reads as TGCAGCGTAGGGACAGGGGGTATGAACACTGAAGCTTTCTTT. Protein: CSVGTGGMNTEAFF.

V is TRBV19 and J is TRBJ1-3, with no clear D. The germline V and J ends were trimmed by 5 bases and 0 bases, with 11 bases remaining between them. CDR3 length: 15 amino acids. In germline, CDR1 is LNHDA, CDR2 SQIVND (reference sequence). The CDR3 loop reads CASSPNPNSGNTIYF. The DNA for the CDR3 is TGTGCCAGTAGTCCTAACCCCAACTCTGGAAACACCATATATTTT.

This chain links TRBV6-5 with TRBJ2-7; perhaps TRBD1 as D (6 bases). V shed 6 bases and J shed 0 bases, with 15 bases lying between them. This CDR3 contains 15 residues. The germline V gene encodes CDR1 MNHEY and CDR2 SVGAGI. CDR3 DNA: TGTGCCAGCAGCCTCGACAGGACGCTCTCCTACGAGCAGTACTTC. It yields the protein CASSLDRTLSYEQYF.

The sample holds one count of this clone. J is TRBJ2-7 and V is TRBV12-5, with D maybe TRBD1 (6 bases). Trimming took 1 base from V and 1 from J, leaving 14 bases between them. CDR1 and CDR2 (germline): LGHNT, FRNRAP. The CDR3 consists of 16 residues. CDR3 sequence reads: CASGLASVGQSYEQYF. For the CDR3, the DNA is TGTGCTAGTGGTTTGGCCTCAGTAGGACAGTCCTACGAGCAGTACTTC.

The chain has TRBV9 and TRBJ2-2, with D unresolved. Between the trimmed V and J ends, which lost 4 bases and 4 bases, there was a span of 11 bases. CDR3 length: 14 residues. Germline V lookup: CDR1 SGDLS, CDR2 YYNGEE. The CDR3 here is CASSLRTSTGELFF. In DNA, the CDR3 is TGTGCCAGCAGCTTGCGAACCTCCACCGGGGAGCTGTTTTTT.

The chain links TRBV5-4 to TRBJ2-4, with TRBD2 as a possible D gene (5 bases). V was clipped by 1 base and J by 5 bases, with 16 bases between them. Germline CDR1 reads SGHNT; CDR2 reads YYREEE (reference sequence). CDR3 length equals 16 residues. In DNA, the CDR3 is TGTGCCAGCAGCTTGCCGGGGTCCATGTCCCAAAACATTCAGTACTTC. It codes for CASSLPGSMSQNIQYF.

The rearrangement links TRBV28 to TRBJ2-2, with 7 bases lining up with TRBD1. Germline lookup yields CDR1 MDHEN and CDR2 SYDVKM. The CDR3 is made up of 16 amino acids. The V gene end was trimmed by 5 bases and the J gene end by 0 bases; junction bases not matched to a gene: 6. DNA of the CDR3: TGTGCCAGCAGTGCCCCGGGACAGACGAACACCGGGGAGCTGTTTTTT. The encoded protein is CASSAPGQTNTGELFF.

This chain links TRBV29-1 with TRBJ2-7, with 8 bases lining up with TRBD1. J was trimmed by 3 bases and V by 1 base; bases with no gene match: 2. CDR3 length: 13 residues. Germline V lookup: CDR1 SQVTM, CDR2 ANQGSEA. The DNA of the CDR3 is TGCAGCGTTGAAGGGGACAGGAACTACGAGCAGTACTTC. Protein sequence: CSVEGDRNYEQYF.

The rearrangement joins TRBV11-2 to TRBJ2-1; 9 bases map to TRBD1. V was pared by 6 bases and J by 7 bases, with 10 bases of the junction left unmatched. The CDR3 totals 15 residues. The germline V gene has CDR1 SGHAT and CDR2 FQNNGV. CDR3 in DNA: TGTGCCAGCAGGGCCGGGACAGGGAGCAAGAATGAGCAGTTCTTC. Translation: CASRAGTGSKNEQFF.

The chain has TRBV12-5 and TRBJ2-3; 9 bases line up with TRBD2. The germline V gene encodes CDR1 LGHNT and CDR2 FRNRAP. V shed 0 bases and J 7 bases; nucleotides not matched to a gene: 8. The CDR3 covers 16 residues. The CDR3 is CASGLVGTSSVNTQYF. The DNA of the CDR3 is TGTGCTAGTGGTTTGGTAGGGACTAGCAGTGTGAATACGCAGTATTTT. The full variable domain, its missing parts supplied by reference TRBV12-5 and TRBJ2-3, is DARVTQTPRHKVTEMGQEVTMRCQPILGHNTVFWYRQTMMQGLELLAYFRNRAPLDDSGMPKDRFSAEMPDATLATLKIQPSEPRDSAVYFCASGLVGTSSVNTQYFGPGTRLTVL.

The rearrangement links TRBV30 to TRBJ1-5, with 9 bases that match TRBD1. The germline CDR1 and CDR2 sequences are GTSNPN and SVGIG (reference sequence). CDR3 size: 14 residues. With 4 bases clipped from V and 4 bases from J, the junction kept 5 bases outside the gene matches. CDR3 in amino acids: CAWTPGQGNQPQHF. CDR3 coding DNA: TGTGCCTGGACCCCCGGACAGGGGAATCAGCCCCAGCATTTT.

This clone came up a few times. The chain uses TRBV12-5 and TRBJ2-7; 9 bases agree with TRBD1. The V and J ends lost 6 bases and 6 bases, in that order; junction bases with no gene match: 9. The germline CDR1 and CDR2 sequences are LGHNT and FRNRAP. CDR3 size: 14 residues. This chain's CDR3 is CASGTGTGRSEQYF. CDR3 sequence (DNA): TGTGCTAGTGGCACCGGGACAGGGAGATCCGAGCAGTACTTC.

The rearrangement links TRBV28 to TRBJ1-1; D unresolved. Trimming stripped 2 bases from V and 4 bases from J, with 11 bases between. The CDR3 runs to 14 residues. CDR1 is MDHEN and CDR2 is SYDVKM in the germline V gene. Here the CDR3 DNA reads TGTGCCAGCAGTTTAGAGCTAAACCCCACTGAAGCTTTCTTT. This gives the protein CASSLELNPTEAFF.

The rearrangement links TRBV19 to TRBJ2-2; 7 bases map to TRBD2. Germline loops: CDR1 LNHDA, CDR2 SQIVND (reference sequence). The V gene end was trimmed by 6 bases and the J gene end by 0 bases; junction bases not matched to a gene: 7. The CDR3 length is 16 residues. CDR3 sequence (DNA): TGTGCCAGTAGCCCAAGACTAGCCCCGAACACCGGGGAGCTGTTTTTT. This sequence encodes CASSPRLAPNTGELFF. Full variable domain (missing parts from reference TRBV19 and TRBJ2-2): DGGITQSPKYLFRKEGQNVTLSCEQNLNHDAMYWYRQDPGQGLRLIYYSQIVNDFQKGDIAEGYSVSREKKESFPLTVTSAQKNPTAFYLCASSPRLAPNTGELFFGEGSRLTVL.

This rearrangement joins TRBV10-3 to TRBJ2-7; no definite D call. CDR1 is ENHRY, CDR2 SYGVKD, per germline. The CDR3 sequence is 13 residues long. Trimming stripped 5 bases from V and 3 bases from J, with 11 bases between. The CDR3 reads CAISYSENYEQYF. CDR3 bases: TGTGCCATCAGTTACAGTGAAAACTACGAGCAGTACTTC.

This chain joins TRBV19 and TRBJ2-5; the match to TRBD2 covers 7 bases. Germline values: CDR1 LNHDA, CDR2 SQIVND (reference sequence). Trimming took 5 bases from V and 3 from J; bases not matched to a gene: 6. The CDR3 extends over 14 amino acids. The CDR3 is CASSAAGPKETQYF. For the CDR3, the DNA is TGTGCCAGTAGTGCAGCGGGGCCAAAAGAGACCCAGTACTTC.

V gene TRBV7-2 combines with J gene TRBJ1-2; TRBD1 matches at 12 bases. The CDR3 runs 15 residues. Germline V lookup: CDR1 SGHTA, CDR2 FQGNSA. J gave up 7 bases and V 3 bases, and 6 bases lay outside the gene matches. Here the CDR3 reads CASSFPGQGASGYTF. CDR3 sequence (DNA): TGTGCCAGCAGCTTCCCGGGACAGGGGGCCAGTGGCTACACCTTC.

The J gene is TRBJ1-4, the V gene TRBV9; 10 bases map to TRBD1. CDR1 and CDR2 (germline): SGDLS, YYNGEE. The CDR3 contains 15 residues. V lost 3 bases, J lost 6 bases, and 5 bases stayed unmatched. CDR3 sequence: CASSGPGTGDEKLFF. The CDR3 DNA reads TGTGCCAGCAGCGGACCCGGGACAGGGGATGAAAAACTGTTTTTT.

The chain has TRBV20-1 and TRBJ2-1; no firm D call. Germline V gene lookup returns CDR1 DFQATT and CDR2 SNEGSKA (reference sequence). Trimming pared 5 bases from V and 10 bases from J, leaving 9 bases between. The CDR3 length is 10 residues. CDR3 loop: CSAELNEQFF. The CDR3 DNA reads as TGCAGTGCTGAGCTTAACGAGCAGTTCTTC.

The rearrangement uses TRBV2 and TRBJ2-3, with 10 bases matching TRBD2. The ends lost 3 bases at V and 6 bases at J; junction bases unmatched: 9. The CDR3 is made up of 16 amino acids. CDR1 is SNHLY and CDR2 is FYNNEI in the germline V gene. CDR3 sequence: CASSDRGLASSDTQYF. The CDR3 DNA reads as TGTGCCAGCAGTGATAGGGGACTAGCGTCGTCCGATACGCAGTATTTT. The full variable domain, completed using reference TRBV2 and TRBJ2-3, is EPEVTQTPSHQVTQMGQEVILRCVPISNHLYFYWYRQILGQKVEFLVSFYNNEISEKSEIFDDQFSVERPDGSNFTLKIRSTKLEDSAMYFCASSDRGLASSDTQYFGPGTRLTVL.

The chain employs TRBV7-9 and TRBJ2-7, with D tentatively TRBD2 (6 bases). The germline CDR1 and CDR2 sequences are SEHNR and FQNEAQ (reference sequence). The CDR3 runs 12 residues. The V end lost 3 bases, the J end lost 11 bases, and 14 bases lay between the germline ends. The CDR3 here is CASSFDGGDEYF. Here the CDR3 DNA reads TGTGCCAGCAGCTTTGATGGAGGGGATGAGTACTTC.

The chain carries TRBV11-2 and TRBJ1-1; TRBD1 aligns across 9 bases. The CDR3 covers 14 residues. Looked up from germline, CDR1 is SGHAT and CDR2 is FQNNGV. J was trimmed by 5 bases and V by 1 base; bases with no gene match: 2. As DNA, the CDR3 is TGTGCCAGCAGCTTAGGGGGACAGGGAACTGAAGCTTTCTTT. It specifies CASSLGGQGTEAFF.